This T cell receptor beta chain was sequenced during a study of shared clonotypes between healthy human individuals. Data came from immunoSEQ multiplex PCR; TCRdb stores just in-frame clones and leaves some out. The sample comprises about 2 million clones, about 95% of which are singletons, and 0.13% rests with the top ten. The CDR3 runs to 14 residues. V lost 0 bases and J lost 2, with 9 bases in between. CDR1 is SGHRS, CDR2 YFSETQ, per germline. The rearrangement uses TRBV5-1 and TRBJ2-7, with D unresolved. The sequencing sample was made of naive CD4+ T cells sorted from blood. Subset indicated: CD45RA+ positively selected. The TCR sequence derives from a man younger than 30 in good health. The CDR3 nucleotides are TGCGCCAGCAGCTTGGCCGTAAGGGCCTACGAGCAGTACTTC. Protein sequence: CASSLAVRAYEQYF.